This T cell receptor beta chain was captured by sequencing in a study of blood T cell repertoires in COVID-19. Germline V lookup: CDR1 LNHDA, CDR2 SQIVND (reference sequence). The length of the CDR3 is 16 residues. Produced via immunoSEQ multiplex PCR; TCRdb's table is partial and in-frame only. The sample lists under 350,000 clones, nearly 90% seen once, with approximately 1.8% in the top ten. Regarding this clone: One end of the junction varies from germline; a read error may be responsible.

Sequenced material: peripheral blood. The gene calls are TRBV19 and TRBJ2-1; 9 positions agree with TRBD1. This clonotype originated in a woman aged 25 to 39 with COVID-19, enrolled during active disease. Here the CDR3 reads CASSIRLTGGYSEQFF. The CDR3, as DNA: TGTGCCAGTAGTATACGGCTGACAGGGGGTTACAGTGAGCAGTTCTTC.